These T cell receptor beta chains were read from a single sample in a study of T cells in localized non-small cell lung cancer. Profiling relied on immunoSEQ multiplex PCR, and the TCRdb table lists in-frame clones only, not all of them. The data hold tens of thousands of clones, with about 89% observed a single time. The specimen comprised peripheral blood, sampled before any cancer treatment. Receptors were obtained from a male donor at least 60 years old with stage I lung adenocarcinoma. CDR3s include the opening cysteine and the closing phenylalanine or tryptophan. D genes are given only for firm matches. Rows may omit the clone size; those that give it use once, few, many or a size class.

d_call | j_call | v_call | clone_size | cdr3_aa | cdr3_nt
TRBD2 | TRBJ2-3 | TRBV19 | - | CASSTIGGSRLGDPYF | TGTGCCAGTAGTACCATCGGCGGGAGTAGGTTGGGTGATCCGTATTTT
- | TRBJ2-3 | TRBV5-6 | - | CASSLRGRPRVTQYF | TGTGCCAGCAGCTTGAGGGGACGGCCGAGGGTTACGCAGTATTTT
- | TRBJ2-6 | TRBV29-1 | - | CSVFGSSGANVLTF | TGCAGCGTTTTCGGAAGCTCTGGGGCCAACGTCCTGACTTTC
- | TRBJ2-3 | TRBV27 | - | CASGPRGGPGDTQYF | TGTGCCAGCGGTCCTCGCGGGGGCCCGGGGGATACGCAGTATTTT
- | TRBJ2-2 | TRBV30 | - | CAWKLGANTGELFF | TGTGCCTGGAAGCTGGGAGCGAACACCGGGGAGCTGTTTTTT
- | TRBJ1-1 | TRBV10-3 | - | CAISGQPNTEAFF | TGTGCCATCAGTGGACAGCCGAACACTGAAGCTTTCTTT
- | TRBJ1-2 | TRBV28 | - | CASSQNYGYTF | TGTGCCAGCAGCCAAAACTATGGCTACACCTTC
- | TRBJ2-4 | TRBV29-1 | - | CSVEEGPNGIQYF | TGCAGCGTTGAAGAAGGGCCGAACGGCATTCAGTACTTC
- | TRBJ1-3 | TRBV7-2 | - | CASSLGSSGNTIYF | TGTGCCAGCAGCTTAGGGAGCTCTGGAAACACCATATATTTT
TRBD1 | TRBJ1-1 | TRBV28 | - | CASSAQGARIAAFF | TGTGCCAGCAGTGCCCAGGGGGCCAGGATAGCAGCTTTCTTT
- | TRBJ2-2 | TRBV7-9 | - | CASSLDLNRRSPGELFF | TGTGCCAGCAGCTTAGACCTTAACAGGCGTTCACCCGGGGAGCTGTTTTTT
- | TRBJ1-5 | TRBV7-9 | - | CASSPSGALNQPQHF | TGTGCCAGCAGCCCGAGCGGGGCCCTCAATCAGCCCCAGCATTTT
- | TRBJ2-2 | TRBV7-3 | - | CASSPNGQNTGELFF | TGTGCCAGCAGCCCAAATGGACAGAACACCGGGGAGCTGTTTTTT
- | TRBJ2-3 | TRBV6-1 | - | CASSGQPTDTQYF | TGTGCCAGCAGTGGTCAGCCCACAGATACGCAGTATTTT
- | TRBJ1-5 | TRBV7-2 | - | CASSLSGWNQPQHF | TGTGCCAGCAGCCTTTCAGGTTGGAATCAGCCCCAGCATTTT
- | TRBJ2-5 | TRBV7-8 | - | CASSLGNYQETQYF | TGTGCCAGCAGCTTAGGGAATTACCAAGAGACCCAGTACTTC
TRBD1 | TRBJ2-1 | TRBV7-2 | - | CASSLAGQEPYNEQFF | TGTGCCAGCAGCTTAGCGGGACAGGAGCCCTACAATGAGCAGTTCTTC
TRBD2 | TRBJ2-1 | TRBV7-2 | - | CASSSFGSAGGPREQFF | TGTGCCAGCAGCTCCTTTGGGTCGGCGGGGGGGCCGAGGGAGCAGTTCTTC
TRBD2 | TRBJ2-1 | TRBV6-5 | - | CASSPLAGPVNEQFF | TGTGCCAGCAGTCCTTTAGCGGGACCTGTCAATGAGCAGTTCTTC
- | TRBJ2-5 | TRBV11-2 | - | CASSLDSGPQETQYF | TGTGCCAGCAGCTTAGATTCCGGACCCCAAGAGACCCAGTACTTC
- | TRBJ2-6 | TRBV5-1 | - | CASSLEGSSGANVLTF | TGCGCCAGCAGCTTGGAGGGCAGCTCTGGGGCCAACGTCCTGACTTTC
TRBD1 | TRBJ1-1 | TRBV6-5 | - | CASSYSIQGDTEAFF | TGTGCCAGCAGTTACTCGATCCAGGGGGACACTGAAGCTTTCTTT
TRBD1 | TRBJ2-2 | TRBV11-3 | - | CASSLPEGQGRTGELFF | TGTGCCAGCAGCTTACCCGAAGGACAGGGTAGAACCGGGGAGCTGTTTTTT
- | TRBJ2-7 | TRBV19 | few | CASGAGDHEQYF | TGTGCCAGTGGGGCAGGGGACCACGAGCAGTACTTC
- | TRBJ2-7 | TRBV6-1 | - | CASSQDGGSFYEQYF | TGTGCCAGCTCCCAGGATGGGGGGAGTTTCTACGAGCAGTACTTC
- | TRBJ2-1 | TRBV4-2 | few | CASSQVGDNEQFF | TGTGCCAGCAGCCAAGTGGGGGACAATGAGCAGTTCTTC
TRBD1 | TRBJ2-7 | TRBV28 | - | CASSPQGAFTYEQYF | TGTGCCAGCAGTCCCCAGGGGGCCTTTACCTACGAGCAGTACTTC
- | TRBJ1-4 | TRBV6-1 | once | CASFTSGKLFF | TGTGCCAGCTTCACAAGTGGAAAACTGTTTTTT
- | TRBJ2-3 | TRBV7-9 | - | CASSLIINRGTDTQYF | TGTGCCAGCAGCCTGATAATAAACAGGGGCACAGATACGCAGTATTTT
- | TRBJ2-4 | TRBV11-2 | - | CASSPMGARNAAKNIQYF | TGTGCCAGCAGCCCGATGGGGGCGCGGAATGCGGCCAAAAACATTCAGTACTTC
TRBD1 | TRBJ1-1 | TRBV7-2 | once | CASSRRTGQNTEAFF | TGTGCCAGCAGTCGGAGGACAGGTCAGAACACTGAAGCTTTCTTT
- | TRBJ2-7 | TRBV29-1 | - | CSVGSATYEQYF | TGCAGCGTTGGATCCGCAACCTACGAGCAGTACTTC
TRBD1 | TRBJ1-1 | TRBV5-1 | - | CASSLLDRGATEAFF | TGCGCCAGCAGCTTGTTAGACAGGGGAGCCACTGAAGCTTTCTTT
- | TRBJ2-7 | TRBV7-2 | - | CASSVPGGLRGEQYF | TGTGCCAGCAGCGTCCCAGGGGGACTCCGGGGAGAGCAGTACTTC
TRBD2 | TRBJ2-1 | TRBV11-3 | - | CASSPRAGPDNEQFF | TGTGCCAGCAGCCCCCGAGCGGGACCCGACAATGAGCAGTTCTTC
- | TRBJ1-2 | TRBV27 | - | CASSTSTGYGYTF | TGTGCCAGCAGTACCTCGACAGGTTATGGCTACACCTTC
- | TRBJ2-5 | TRBV19 | - | CASSISETQYF | TGTGCCAGTAGTATCTCTGAGACCCAGTACTTC
- | TRBJ2-5 | TRBV25-1 | once | CASSEKRQVGETQYF | TGTGCCAGCAGTGAAAAGAGACAGGTCGGCGAGACCCAGTACTTC
- | TRBJ2-1 | TRBV6-4 | - | CASSESRGSNEQFF | TGTGCCAGCAGTGAGTCCAGGGGTAGCAATGAGCAGTTCTTC
TRBD1 | TRBJ1-3 | TRBV4-3 | - | CASSQERTGRINTIYF | TGCGCCAGCAGCCAAGAACGGACAGGGAGGATTAACACCATATATTTT
- | TRBJ1-1 | TRBV6-6 | once | CASSRANVPEAFF | TGTGCCAGCAGCCGCGCTAACGTGCCTGAAGCTTTCTTT
TRBD1 | TRBJ2-7 | TRBV4-1 | - | CASSRGDRTLSYEQYF | TGCGCCAGCAGCCGAGGGGACAGGACCCTCTCCTACGAGCAGTACTTC